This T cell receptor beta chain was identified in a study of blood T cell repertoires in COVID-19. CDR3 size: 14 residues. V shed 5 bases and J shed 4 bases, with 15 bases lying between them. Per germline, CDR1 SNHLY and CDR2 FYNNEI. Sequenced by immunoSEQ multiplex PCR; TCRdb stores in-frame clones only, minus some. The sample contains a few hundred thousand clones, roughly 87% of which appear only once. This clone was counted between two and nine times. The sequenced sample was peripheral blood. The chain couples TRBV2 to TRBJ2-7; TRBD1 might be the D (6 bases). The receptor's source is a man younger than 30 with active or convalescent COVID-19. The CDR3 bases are TGTGCCAGCAGTCTATCCGGGACACTTTACGAGCAGTACTTC. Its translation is CASSLSGTLYEQYF. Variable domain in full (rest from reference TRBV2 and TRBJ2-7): EPEVTQTPSHQVTQMGQEVILRCVPISNHLYFYWYRQILGQKVEFLVSFYNNEISEKSEIFDDQFSVERPDGSNFTLKIRSTKLEDSAMYFCASSLSGTLYEQYFGPGTRLTVT.